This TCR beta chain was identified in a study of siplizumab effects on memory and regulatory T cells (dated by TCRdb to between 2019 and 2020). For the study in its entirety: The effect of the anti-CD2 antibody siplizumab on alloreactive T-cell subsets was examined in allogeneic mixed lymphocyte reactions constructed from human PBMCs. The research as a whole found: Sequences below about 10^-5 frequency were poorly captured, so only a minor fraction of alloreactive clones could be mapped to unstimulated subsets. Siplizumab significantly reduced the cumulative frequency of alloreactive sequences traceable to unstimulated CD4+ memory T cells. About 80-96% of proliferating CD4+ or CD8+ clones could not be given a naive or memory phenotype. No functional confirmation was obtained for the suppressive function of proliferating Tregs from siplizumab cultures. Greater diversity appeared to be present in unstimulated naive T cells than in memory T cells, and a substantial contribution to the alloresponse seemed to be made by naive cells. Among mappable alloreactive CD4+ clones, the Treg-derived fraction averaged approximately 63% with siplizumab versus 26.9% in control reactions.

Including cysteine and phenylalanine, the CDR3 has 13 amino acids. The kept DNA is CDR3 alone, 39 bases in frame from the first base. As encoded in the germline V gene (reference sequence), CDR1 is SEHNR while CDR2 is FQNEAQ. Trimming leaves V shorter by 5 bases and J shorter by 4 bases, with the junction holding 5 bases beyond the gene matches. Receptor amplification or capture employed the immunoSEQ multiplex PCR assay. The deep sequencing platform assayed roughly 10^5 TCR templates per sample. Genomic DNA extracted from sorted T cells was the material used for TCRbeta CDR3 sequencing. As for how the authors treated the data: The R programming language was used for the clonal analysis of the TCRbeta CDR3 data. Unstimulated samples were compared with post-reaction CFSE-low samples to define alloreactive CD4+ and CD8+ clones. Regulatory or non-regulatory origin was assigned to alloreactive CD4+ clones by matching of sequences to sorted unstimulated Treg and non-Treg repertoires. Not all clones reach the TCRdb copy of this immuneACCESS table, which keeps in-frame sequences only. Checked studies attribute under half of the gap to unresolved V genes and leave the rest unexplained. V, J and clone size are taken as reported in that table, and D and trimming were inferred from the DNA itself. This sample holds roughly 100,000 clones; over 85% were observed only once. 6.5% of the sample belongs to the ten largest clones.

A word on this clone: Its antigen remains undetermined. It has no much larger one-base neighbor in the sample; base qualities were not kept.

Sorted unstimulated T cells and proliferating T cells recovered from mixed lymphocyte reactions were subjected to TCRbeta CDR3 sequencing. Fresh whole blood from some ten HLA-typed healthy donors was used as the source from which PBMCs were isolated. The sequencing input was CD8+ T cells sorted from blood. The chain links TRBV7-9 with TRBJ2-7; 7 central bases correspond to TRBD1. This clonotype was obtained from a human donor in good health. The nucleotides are TGTGCCAGCAGCGACCCGACAGGGTACGAGCAGTACTTC. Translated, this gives CASSDPTGYEQYF.